Here is one T cell receptor (beta chain) with its context. Its target is unknown. This specimen belongs to a study of brain T cells in children with intractable seizures. TCRdb's copy holds only in-frame clones and misses some; the assay was immunoSEQ multiplex PCR. The sample holds about 340,000 clones, about 94% seen once. Broader study findings: Viral specificity was inferred only from CDR3 similarity; HCMV serostatus was unknown.

After removal of 2 bases from V and 3 bases from J, the junction contained 4 bases not matched to a gene. CDR1 is MNHNS and CDR2 is SASEGT in the germline V gene. The CDR3 has 15 residues. The time point: blood from clinic visit 5 months post-surgery; TSC patient then seizure free. Sequencing was limited to surgery cases with top T cell transcript signatures in brain tissue. Pre-surgery treatment included at least one anti-epileptic drug. The sequencing here drew on peripheral blood, taken approximately 5 months after surgery. The V call is TRBV6-1, the J call TRBJ2-1; the match to TRBD2 covers 7 bases. The receptor was isolated from a boy under two years old with tuberous sclerosis and intractable seizures. CDR3 nucleotides: TGTGCCAGCAGTGAAAGGGGCGGGAGCTACAATGAGCAGTTCTTC. Encoded protein: CASSERGGSYNEQFF.